This T cell receptor (beta chain) appears in the sequencing data of a study of blood T cells in healthy people across ages (dated by TCRdb to the mid-2010s). For context, the study as a whole: In model experiments, template switching captured about one uniquely barcoded TCR beta cDNA molecule for every two T cells. Age-related changes in TCR beta repertoire diversity were measured in the study by deep sequencing normalized with unique cDNA molecular identifiers. Four age groups were formed from the donors: young (average approximately 15 years), middle-aged (more than 35), aged (under 70) and long-lived (more than 75). To avoid experimental bias, donors of different ages were randomly spread across the sequencing lanes. The study analyzed two additional independent replicas of 1 million unique cDNA reads from the same blood draw for two donors, one aged 18 to 30 and one aged 80 or older.

In this sample, this clonotype turned up a few times. There is no known antigen for this receptor. The input lacks base qualities; no much larger clone sits a single base away. What the work shows at the level of the full study, not this receptor alone: Observed TCR beta diversity correlated strongly with the percentage of naive T cells measured by flow cytometry. Estimates of total diversity from one million sequenced T cells were regarded as lower bounds and underestimates. Compared with the aged group, the long-lived group had more naive CD4+ T cells, fewer expanded clones and increased TCR diversity, suggesting age selection. Bulk unsorted PBMC profiling prevented conclusive comparison of naive and antigen-experienced compartments. Observed TCR beta diversity per million T cells fell roughly linearly with age, and a significant reduction was already apparent by age roughly 40. Because the CMV infection status of the donors was unknown, age-related changes in expanded clonotypes may potentially have been confounded.

The approximately 39 donors, aged about 6 to 95 years, were systemically healthy Caucasian individuals from Russia. Each donor gave ten milliliters of peripheral blood, drawn into EDTA-treated Vacutainer tubes. Ficoll-Paque density-gradient centrifugation was used to isolate PBMCs, with at least 6 million obtained per sample. Trizol reagent was used to extract total RNA from the PBMCs, yielding at least 5 micrograms per sample. The percentages of naive CD45RAhigh/CD27high T cells were determined by flow cytometry on a PBMC aliquot from every donor. The junction shows trimming of 7 bases on V and 12 bases on J, plus 13 bases between the germline ends. From a lookup of the germline V gene, CDR1 and CDR2 are MDHEN and SYDVKM. The CDR3 numbers 11 residues from cysteine through phenylalanine. Of all the DNA, just the CDR3 is kept, 33 bases in frame from base 1. The library relied on 5' RACE. Sequencing was performed on an Illumina HiSeq 2500. A second 7 to 11 cycle PCR used a sample-barcoded 5' primer and a J-beta primer mix. A template-switch 5' adaptor carrying 12 random nucleotides introduced a unique molecular identifier onto each TCR beta cDNA molecule. At least 2.5 million CDR3-containing paired-end reads were obtained from each sample. All of the RNA was converted into first-strand cDNA using the Mint cDNA synthesis kit, with a TRBC-specific oligonucleotide serving as the primer. Following uracil-DNA glycosylase treatment, a first 18-cycle PCR with universal primers M1SS and BC2_uni_R was performed on all cDNA. The authors' analysis ran thus. Each sample was normalized by randomly selecting 1 million high-quality reads, each carrying a distinct molecular identifier. Reads sharing molecular identifiers were discarded rather than binned into consensus sequences. MiTCR, run with a Q25 quality threshold and the strictest error-elimination algorithm, handled CDR3 identification, clonotype clustering and error correction. A nonparametric unseen species model using Euler transformation provided a lower-bound estimate of total TCR beta diversity. The public reads were run again by TCRdb, first through fastp at Q25 and then through MiXCR, and only productive beta chains were kept. Entries are consolidated by CDR3 protein sequence, retaining the most common genes and DNA. None of the V and J calls come from the authors' own analysis; TCRdb made them. Present in this sample are 850,000 to 1,300,000 distinct CDR3 sequences, 45% of which were seen just once. 18% of the sample rests with the top ten.

The chain links TRBV28 with TRBJ2-1; the D gene is possibly TRBD1 or TRBD2, with 5 bases matching each. Sample: blood. The TCR originated in an older woman in good health. The bases read TGTGCCAGCACCGGGACGGTGGTGCAGTTCTTC. This gives the protein CASTGTVVQFF.